This is a list of T cell receptor beta chains from one sample in a study of CD8 T cells in ankylosing spondylitis. TCRdb fed the 5' RACE reads into MiXCR, producing one record per CDR3 protein. The table lists approximately 140,000 distinct CDR3 sequences, 17% of them singletons. What was sequenced was blood, either unsorted or a sorted T cell fraction (not recorded which). The receptors derive from a male donor with ankylosing spondylitis. Each CDR3 is given with its conserved first and last residue. Each record gives: D gene, clone size, V gene, J gene, CDR3 DNA, CDR3 protein. A D gene is named only where the DNA matches it firmly. Clone size is shown for a subset of rows, as once, few, many or a class of expanded clone.

>NA|NA|TRBV2|TRBJ2-3
TGTGCCAGCAGCACAGGGGGGGCTAGCACAGATACGCAGTATTTT
CASSTGGASTDTQYF
>NA|few|TRBV7-8|TRBJ2-5
TGTGCCAGCAGCTTTCTTCGACAGGACCAAGAGACCCAGTACTTC
CASSFLRQDQETQYF
>NA|NA|TRBV4-1|TRBJ1-1
TGCGCCAGCAGCCCAGAGGGGACTGAAGCTTTCTTT
CASSPEGTEAFF
>NA|many|TRBV9|TRBJ2-3
TGTGCCAGCAGTGCTAGCACAGATACGCAGTATTTT
CASSASTDTQYF
>NA|NA|TRBV11-2|TRBJ2-1
TGTGCCAGCAGCTCCCCGGCCGGCCTCAATAGGGATGAGCAGTTCTTC
CASSSPAGLNRDEQFF
>NA|NA|TRBV11-2|TRBJ1-5
TGTGCCAGCAGCTTAGTCGGGGGGCGCGGCGAGGGCAATCAGCCCCAGCATTTT
CASSLVGGRGEGNQPQHF
>NA|NA|TRBV12-3/TRBV12-4|TRBJ2-1
TGTGCCAGCAGTTTACCGACAGGCTCCTACAATGAGCAGTTCTTC
CASSLPTGSYNEQFF
>NA|few|TRBV12-3/TRBV12-4|TRBJ2-5
TGTGCCAGCAGTTTAGGGACCACCCCGGGGGAGACCCAGTACTTC
CASSLGTTPGETQYF
>NA|NA|TRBV5-6|TRBJ2-4
TGTGCCAGCAGCTTGGGACTAGTAAACATTCAGTACTTC
CASSLGLVNIQYF
>TRBD2|NA|TRBV27|TRBJ2-1
TGTGCCAGCACCCCGCCGTCGCTAGCGGGAGCCTCCTACAATGAGCAGTTCTTC
CASTPPSLAGASYNEQFF
>NA|NA|TRBV5-1|TRBJ2-5
TGCGCCAGCAGCCAAACCCAACGGGCACAAGAGACCCAGTACTTC
CASSQTQRAQETQYF
>NA|NA|TRBV4-1|TRBJ2-2
TGCGCCAGCAGCCAAGATGGGCTATACGGCACCGGGGAGCTGTTTTTT
CASSQDGLYGTGELFF
>TRBD1|NA|TRBV29-1|TRBJ2-1
TGCAGCGTTGGGGGGACAGGGCCTAAGAATGAGCAGTTCTTC
CSVGGTGPKNEQFF
>TRBD1|NA|TRBV28|TRBJ2-7
TGTGCCAGCAGTTTACAGAGGACAGGTACCTACGAGCAGTACTTC
CASSLQRTGTYEQYF
>NA|once|TRBV4-1|TRBJ2-3
TGCGTCAGCAGCCAAAGCCGCACAGATACGCAGTATTTT
CVSSQSRTDTQYF
>NA|NA|TRBV7-9|TRBJ2-1
TGTGCCAGCAGGGGACCCGGGGGAGAGGATGCAAATGAGCAGTTCTTC
CASRGPGGEDANEQFF
>NA|many|TRBV28|TRBJ2-4
TGTGCCAGCTCGACGGGGCACCAAATAAACATTCAGTACTTC
CASSTGHQINIQYF
>NA|NA|TRBV11-2|TRBJ2-1
TGTGCCAGCAGCTCAGGAAATGGAAACAATGAGCAGTTCTTC
CASSSGNGNNEQFF
>TRBD2|few|TRBV12-3/TRBV12-4|TRBJ2-1
TGTGCCAGCAGTTTGACAAGCGGGAGGCGCAATGAGCAGTTCTTC
CASSLTSGRRNEQFF
>NA|NA|TRBV24-1|TRBJ2-1
TGTGCTACCAGTGCCCATGGGAGCTCCTACAATGAGCAGTTCTTC
CATSAHGSSYNEQFF
>NA|NA|TRBV7-9|TRBJ2-5
TGTGCCAGCAGCTACCCGCCCGGGTCGGAAGAGACCCAGTACTTC
CASSYPPGSEETQYF
>NA|NA|TRBV25-1|TRBJ2-3
TGTGCGGTCGGGGACCTCACAGATACGCAGTATTTT
CAVGDLTDTQYF
>TRBD2|NA|TRBV24-1|TRBJ2-1
TGTGCCACCAGTGATTCTAGCGGAGCCTACAATGAGCAGTTCTTC
CATSDSSGAYNEQFF
>NA|NA|TRBV2|TRBJ2-7
TGTGCCAGCAGTGGGGACAAGTATTCCTACGAGCAGTACTTC
CASSGDKYSYEQYF
>NA|NA|TRBV7-9|TRBJ2-4
TGTGCCAGCAGCTTTAGTGTCGGAACCAAAAACATTCAGTACTTC
CASSFSVGTKNIQYF
>TRBD1|NA|TRBV14|TRBJ2-5
TGTGCCAGCAGCAAAAGGAAGCCGGGACAGGGCAAACAAGAGACCCAGTACTTC
CASSKRKPGQGKQETQYF
>NA|few|TRBV5-1|TRBJ2-1
TGCGCCAGCAGCTTAGGGCTAAACTACAATGAGCAGTTCTTC
CASSLGLNYNEQFF
>NA|once|TRBV28|TRBJ2-7
TGTGCCAGCAGTTCCCAAGTGCGGGAGCAGTACTTC
CASSSQVREQYF
>TRBD1|NA|TRBV7-9|TRBJ2-7
TGTGCCAGCAGCCTTACAGGGGTGAGCTCCTACGAGCAGTACTTC
CASSLTGVSSYEQYF
>NA|NA|TRBV16|TRBJ2-7
TGTGCCAGCAGCCCCCGGAACCCATCCTACGAGCAGTACTTC
CASSPRNPSYEQYF
>NA|once|TRBV11-2|TRBJ2-3
TGTGCCAGCAGCATCCCAAGGGTGGAGGGCACAGATACGCAGTATTTT
CASSIPRVEGTDTQYF
>NA|few|TRBV27|TRBJ2-7
TGTGCCAGCACTTACTCCTACGAGCAGTACTTC
CASTYSYEQYF
>TRBD1|few|TRBV20-1|TRBJ2-3
TGCAGGGGACAGGGGACTACTTCAGATACGCAGTATTTT
CRGQGTTSDTQYF
>TRBD1|many|TRBV3-1|TRBJ2-7
TGTGCCAGCAGCCTCACAGGGGTCGAGCAGTACTTC
CASSLTGVEQYF
>NA|few|TRBV7-2|TRBJ2-7
TGTGCCAGCAGCTTAGGGACGGTTACCTACGAGCAGTACTTC
CASSLGTVTYEQYF
>NA|once|TRBV20-1|TRBJ2-5
TGCAGTGCTCCCCTCACGCGGATGTACCAAGAGACCCAGTACTTC
CSAPLTRMYQETQYF